The T cell receptor beta chain described here comes from a study of cytomegalovirus exposure and HLA in healthy donors. Study-level points and caveats: Clonal expansion was found to be greater in HLA-associated TCR beta chains than in equally common others in a later analysis. TCR beta V- and J-gene trimming was later associated with a missense DCLRE1C variant.

As for this clone: The target antigen is unknown.

Trimming took off 4 bases at V and 4 bases at J, with 21 bases between the two ends. CDR1 is SQVTM and CDR2 is ANQGSEA in the germline V gene. The CDR3 contains 16 residues. Vbeta (60) and Jbeta (13) primers were used in the PCR. This table comes from immunoSEQ multiplex PCR, and its TCRdb copy is limited to in-frame clones, with some not included. The table includes about 98,000 clones, about 70% detected once. The source material was PBMCs. The origin of this receptor is a female donor in good health and CMV-seronegative. The J gene is TRBJ2-3, the V gene TRBV29-1; D perhaps matches TRBD2 (6 bases). DNA for the CDR3: TGCAGCGTTGTCGTTCGGCGGGGTAGCTCACCAGATACGCAGTATTTT. It translates to CSVVVRRGSSPDTQYF.